Listed here are 13 T cell receptor beta chains from one sample, sequenced in a study of a mutant IDH1 vaccine in newly diagnosed glioma. Generated by immunoSEQ multiplex PCR, the TCRdb table keeps only in-frame clones and is missing some. The sample has about 56,000 clones, 60% to 80% seen once; the top ten hold roughly 5%. For these TCRs, the target antigens are not known. Time point defined: week 47, end of study. Doses consisted of 300 ug of mutant IDH1 20-mer peptide each, paired with topical imiquimod. The sequenced sample was PBMCs, obtained from a glioma patient whose treatment included an IDH1 peptide vaccine. The receptors were gathered from a man in his fifties with glioma.

CDR3 region: CASKTDRGLGSAFF. CDR3 DNA sequence: TGCGCCAGTAAAACCGACAGGGGATTGGGTTCGGCTTTCTTT. The V gene is TRBV5-1, the J gene TRBJ1-1; 8 positions agree with TRBD1. The CDR3 loop spans 14 amino acids. Losses at the gene ends were 8 bases for V and 11 bases for J; bases not matched to a gene: 17. Germline CDR1 SGHRS, CDR2 YFSETQ.

The rearrangement joins TRBV30 to TRBJ1-2; D is possibly TRBD1 (5 bases). CDR3 size: 13 residues. The germline gives CDR1 GTSNPN, CDR2 SVGIG (reference sequence). Trimming stripped 0 bases from V and 7 bases from J, with 12 bases between. The CDR3 reads CAWSVSGEVGYTF. DNA for the CDR3: TGTGCCTGGAGTGTATCGGGGGAGGTTGGCTACACCTTC.

The rearrangement uses TRBV19 and TRBJ2-1, with 11 nucleotides matching TRBD2. CDR3 length equals 20 residues. The ends lost 4 bases at V and 0 bases at J; junction bases unmatched: 14. Germline values: CDR1 LNHDA, CDR2 SQIVND (reference sequence). CDR3 nucleotide sequence: TGTGCCAGTAGTAATAGATTGAGACTAGCGGGGCCAAGCTCCTACAATGAGCAGTTCTTC. Translated: CASSNRLRLAGPSSYNEQFF.

This clone appeared a few times. V is TRBV29-1 and J is TRBJ2-5; 8 positions agree with TRBD2. Looked up from germline, CDR1 is SQVTM and CDR2 is ANQGSEA. V lost 4 bases and J lost 4; bases outside the gene matches: 11. This CDR3 contains 15 residues. The CDR3 nucleotides are TGCAGCGTTGCACGGCGGGGGGCGGCTCGAGAGACCCAGTACTTC. Protein sequence: CSVARRGAARETQYF. Drawing the rest from reference TRBV29-1 and TRBJ2-5, the complete variable domain is SAVISQKPSRDICQRGTSLTIQCQVDSQVTMMFWYRQQPGQSLTLIATANQGSEATYESGFVIDKFPISRPNLTFSTLTVSNMSPEDSSIYLCSVARRGAARETQYFGPGTRLLVL.

In this sample, this clone turned up once. The V call is TRBV7-9, the J call TRBJ2-7; D gene ambiguous. V was shortened by 7 bases and J by 2 bases, with 15 bases between the two germline ends. The CDR3 runs to 14 residues. The V gene's germline CDR1 is SEHNR and CDR2 FQNEAQ (reference sequence). In DNA form, the CDR3 reads TGTGCCAGCACCGCCCAGTCCGGAACCTACGAGCAGTACTTC. Protein: CASTAQSGTYEQYF.

The rearrangement joins TRBV23-1 to TRBJ2-5; 9 nucleotides match TRBD1. TRBV23-1 is known as an ORF, though its function is uncertain. The J segment lost 5 bases and the V segment lost 2 bases, leaving 6 bases of the junction unmatched. This CDR3 spans 15 amino acids. CDR3 residues: CASSQGQGTGETQYF. CDR3 DNA sequence: TGCGCCAGCAGTCAAGGGCAGGGGACAGGGGAGACCCAGTACTTC.

The gene calls are TRBV6-4 and TRBJ1-5; TRBD1 is a possible D gene (5 bases). CDR1 is MRHNA, CDR2 SNTAGT, per germline. This CDR3 contains 15 residues. V gave up 5 bases and J gave up 1 base, with 12 bases separating them. CDR3 sequence reads: CASSRDSGSNQPQHF. CDR3 nucleotides: TGTGCCAGCAGTCGGGACTCAGGGAGCAATCAGCCCCAGCATTTT.

This chain uses TRBV9 with TRBJ1-1; D is perhaps TRBD1 (5 bases). Trimming took off 4 bases at V and 5 bases at J, with 12 bases between the two ends. CDR3 length: 13 residues. Germline V CDR1 and CDR2: SGDLS, YYNGEE. The CDR3 is CASSQGFRTEAFF. In nucleotides, the CDR3 is TGTGCCAGCAGCCAGGGTTTTAGAACTGAAGCTTTCTTT.

This chain links TRBV18 with TRBJ1-2, with a weak D call TRBD1 (5 bases). Per the germline V gene, CDR1 is KGHSH and CDR2 is LQKENI. The CDR3 totals 15 residues. V shed 0 bases and J shed 4 bases, with 12 bases lying between them. CDR3 amino acids: CASSPPGTKLYGYTF. The CDR3 DNA reads TGTGCCAGCTCACCACCGGGGACGAAACTCTATGGCTACACCTTC. Together with reference TRBV18 and TRBJ1-2, the CDR3 gives the full variable domain: NAGVMQNPRHLVRRRGQEARLRCSPMKGHSHVYWYRQLPEEGLKFMVYLQKENIIDESGMPKERFSAEFPKEGPSILRIQQVVRGDSAAYFCASSPPGTKLYGYTFGSGTRLTVV.

J is TRBJ2-7 and V is TRBV6-1, with D perhaps TRBD2 (5 bases). V was trimmed by 3 bases and J by 2 bases, leaving 17 bases between them. Germline CDR1 is MNHNS and CDR2 is SASEGT. The CDR3 has 16 residues. CDR3 sequence: CASSDGPPGWAYEQYF. CDR3 DNA sequence: TGTGCCAGCAGTGACGGCCCTCCGGGGTGGGCCTACGAGCAGTACTTC.

This chain uses TRBV6-5 with TRBJ1-4; the D gene is possibly TRBD1 (5 bases). Trimming left V 8 bases short and J 1 base short, with 11 bases between. The CDR3 has 14 amino acids. Looked up from germline, CDR1 is MNHEY and CDR2 is SVGAGI. The CDR3 region is CASGSTETNEKLFF. The CDR3, as DNA: TGTGCCAGCGGGTCGACAGAAACTAATGAAAAACTGTTTTTT.

This clone was picked up a small number of times. This chain joins TRBV29-1 and TRBJ1-1; no reliable D call. The CDR3 loop spans 13 amino acids. V gave up 3 bases and J gave up 0 bases, with 8 bases separating them. CDR1 is SQVTM, CDR2 ANQGSEA, per germline. CDR3 residues: CSVDSLLNTEAFF. CDR3 in DNA: TGCAGCGTTGACAGCCTCTTGAACACTGAAGCTTTCTTT.

The chain is built from TRBV14 and TRBJ2-7; D unresolved. V lost 2 bases and J 1 base, leaving 9 bases between the germline ends. Germline assignment: CDR1 SGHDN and CDR2 FVKESK. This CDR3 is 14 amino acids long. CDR3 in DNA: TGTGCCAGCAGCCAACATTCGCGTTCCTACGAGCAGTACTTC. It is translated as CASSQHSRSYEQYF.